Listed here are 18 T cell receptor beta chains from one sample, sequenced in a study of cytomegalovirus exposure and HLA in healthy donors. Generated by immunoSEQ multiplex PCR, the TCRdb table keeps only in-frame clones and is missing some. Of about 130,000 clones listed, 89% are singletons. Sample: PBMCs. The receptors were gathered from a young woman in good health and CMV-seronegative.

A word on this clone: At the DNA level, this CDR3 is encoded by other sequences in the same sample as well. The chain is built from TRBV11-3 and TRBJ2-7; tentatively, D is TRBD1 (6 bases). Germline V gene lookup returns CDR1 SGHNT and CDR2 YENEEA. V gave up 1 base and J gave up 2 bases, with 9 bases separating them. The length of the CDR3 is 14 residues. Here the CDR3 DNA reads TGTGCCAGCAGCTTAGGGGGGCACCCCTACGAGCAGTACTTC. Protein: CASSLGGHPYEQYF.

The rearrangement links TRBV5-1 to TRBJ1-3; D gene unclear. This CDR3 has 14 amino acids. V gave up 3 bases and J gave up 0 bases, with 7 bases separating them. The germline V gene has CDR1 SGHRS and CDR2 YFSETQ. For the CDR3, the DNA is TGCGCCAGCAGCTCAGACACCTCTGGAAACACCATATATTTT. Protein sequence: CASSSDTSGNTIYF.

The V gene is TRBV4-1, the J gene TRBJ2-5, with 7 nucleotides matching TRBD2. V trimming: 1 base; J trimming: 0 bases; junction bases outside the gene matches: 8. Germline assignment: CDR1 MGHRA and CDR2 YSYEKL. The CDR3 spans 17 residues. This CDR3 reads CASSQGLADNYQETQYF. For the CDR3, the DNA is TGCGCCAGCAGCCAAGGGCTAGCGGACAATTACCAAGAGACCCAGTACTTC.

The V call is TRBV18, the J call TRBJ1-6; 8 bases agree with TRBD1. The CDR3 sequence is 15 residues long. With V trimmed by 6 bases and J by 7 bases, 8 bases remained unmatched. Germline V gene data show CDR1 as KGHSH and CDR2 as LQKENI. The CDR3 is CASSRLTGVNSPLHF. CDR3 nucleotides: TGTGCCAGCTCTCGCTTGACAGGGGTAAATTCACCCCTCCACTTT. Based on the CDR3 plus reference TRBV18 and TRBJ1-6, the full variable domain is NAGVMQNPRHLVRRRGQEARLRCSPMKGHSHVYWYRQLPEEGLKFMVYLQKENIIDESGMPKERFSAEFPKEGPSILRIQQVVRGDSAAYFCASSRLTGVNSPLHFGNGTRLTVT.

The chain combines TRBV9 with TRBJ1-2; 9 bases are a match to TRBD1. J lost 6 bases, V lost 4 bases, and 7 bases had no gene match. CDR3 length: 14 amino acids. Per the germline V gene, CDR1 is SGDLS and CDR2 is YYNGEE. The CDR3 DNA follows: TGTGCCAGCAGCCCGAGACAGGGGGAGGATGGCTACACCTTC. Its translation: CASSPRQGEDGYTF. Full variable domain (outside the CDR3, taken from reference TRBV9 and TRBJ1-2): DSGVTQTPKHLITATGQRVTLRCSPRSGDLSVYWYQQSLDQGLQFLIQYYNGEERAKGNILERFSAQQFPDLHSELNLSSLELGDSALYFCASSPRQGEDGYTFGSGTRLTVV.

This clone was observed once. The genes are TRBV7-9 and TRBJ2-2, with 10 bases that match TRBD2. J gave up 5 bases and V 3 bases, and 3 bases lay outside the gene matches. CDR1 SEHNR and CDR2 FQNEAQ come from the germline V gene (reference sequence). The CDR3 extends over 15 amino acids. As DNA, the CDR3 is TGTGCCAGCAGCTTCAGCGGGGGGGTAACCGGGGAGCTGTTTTTT. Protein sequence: CASSFSGGVTGELFF.

CDR3 sequence: CASSQVTWEYTGELFF. The CDR3 nucleotides read TGCGCCAGCAGCCAAGTAACTTGGGAGTACACCGGGGAGCTGTTTTTT. The chain employs TRBV4-1 and TRBJ2-2, with a possible D match to TRBD2 (5 bases). V lost 1 base, J lost 3 bases, and 12 bases lay in between. CDR3 length equals 16 residues. CDR1 and CDR2 from the germline V gene are MGHRA and YSYEKL.

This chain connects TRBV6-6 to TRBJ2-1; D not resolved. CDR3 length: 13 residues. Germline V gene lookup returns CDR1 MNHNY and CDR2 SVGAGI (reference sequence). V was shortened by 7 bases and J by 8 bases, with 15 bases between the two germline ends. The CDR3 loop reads CASIGLGWHEQFF. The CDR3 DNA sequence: TGTGCCAGCATTGGCTTGGGCTGGCATGAGCAGTTCTTC.

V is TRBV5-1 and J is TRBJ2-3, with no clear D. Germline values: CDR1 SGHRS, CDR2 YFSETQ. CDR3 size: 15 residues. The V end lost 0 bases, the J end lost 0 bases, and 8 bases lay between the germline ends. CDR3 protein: CASSLGHVSTDTQYF. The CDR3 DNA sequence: TGCGCCAGCAGCTTGGGGCACGTGAGCACAGATACGCAGTATTTT.

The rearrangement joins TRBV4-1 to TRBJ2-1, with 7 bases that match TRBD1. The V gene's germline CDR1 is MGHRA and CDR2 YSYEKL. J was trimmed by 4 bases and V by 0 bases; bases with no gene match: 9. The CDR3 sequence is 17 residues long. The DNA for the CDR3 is TGCGCCAGCAGCCAAGATCCGGCGGCAGGGGGATACAATGAGCAGTTCTTC. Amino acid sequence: CASSQDPAAGGYNEQFF.

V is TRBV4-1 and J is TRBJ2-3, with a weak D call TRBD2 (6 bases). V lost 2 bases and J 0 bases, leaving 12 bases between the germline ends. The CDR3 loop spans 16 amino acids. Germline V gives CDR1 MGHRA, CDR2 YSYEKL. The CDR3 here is CASSQLLRGSTDTQYF. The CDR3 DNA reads TGCGCCAGCAGCCAATTACTCCGGGGGAGCACAGATACGCAGTATTTT.

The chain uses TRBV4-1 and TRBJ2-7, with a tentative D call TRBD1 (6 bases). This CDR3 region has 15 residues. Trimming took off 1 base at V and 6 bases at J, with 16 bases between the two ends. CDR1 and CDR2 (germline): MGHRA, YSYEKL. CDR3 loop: CASSQGLAGVGEQYF. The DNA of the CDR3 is TGCGCCAGCAGCCAAGGCCTGGCAGGGGTAGGCGAGCAGTACTTC.

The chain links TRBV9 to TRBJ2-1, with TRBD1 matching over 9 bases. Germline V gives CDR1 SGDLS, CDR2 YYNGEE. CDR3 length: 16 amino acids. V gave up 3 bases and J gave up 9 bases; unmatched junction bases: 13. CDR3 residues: CASSGDRDRARGEQFF. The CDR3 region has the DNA TGTGCCAGCAGCGGAGACCGGGACAGGGCCAGGGGTGAGCAGTTCTTC.

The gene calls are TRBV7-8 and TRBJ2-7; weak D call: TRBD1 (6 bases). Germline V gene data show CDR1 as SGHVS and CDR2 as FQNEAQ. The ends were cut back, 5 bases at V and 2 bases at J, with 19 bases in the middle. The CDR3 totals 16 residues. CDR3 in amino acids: CASSQGGGQRTYEQYF. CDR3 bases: TGTGCCAGCAGCCAGGGTGGGGGACAAAGGACCTACGAGCAGTACTTC. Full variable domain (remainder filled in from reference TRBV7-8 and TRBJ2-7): GAGVSQSPRYKVAKRGQDVALRCDPISGHVSLFWYQQALGQGPEFLTYFQNEAQLDKSGLPSDRFFAERPEGSVSTLKIQRTQQEDSAVYLCASSQGGGQRTYEQYFGPGTRLTVT.

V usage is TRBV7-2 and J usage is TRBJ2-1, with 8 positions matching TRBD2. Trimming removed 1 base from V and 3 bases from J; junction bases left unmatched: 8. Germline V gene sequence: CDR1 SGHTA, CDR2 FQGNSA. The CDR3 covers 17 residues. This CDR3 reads CASSLVSGAVNYNEQFF. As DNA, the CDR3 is TGTGCCAGCAGCTTAGTTAGCGGGGCCGTAAACTACAATGAGCAGTTCTTC. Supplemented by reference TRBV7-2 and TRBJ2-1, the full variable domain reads GAGVSQSPSNKVTEKGKDVELRCDPISGHTALYWYRQSLGQGLEFLIYFQGNSAPDKSGLPSDRFSAERTGGSVSTLTIQRTQQEDSAVYLCASSLVSGAVNYNEQFFGPGTRLTVL.

CDR3 nucleotide sequence: TGTGCCAGCAGCACTTCCAGGGGCTATGGCTACACCTTC. Amino acid sequence: CASSTSRGYGYTF. This chain joins TRBV25-1 and TRBJ1-2; D is possibly TRBD1 (6 bases). V was trimmed by 6 bases and J by 4 bases, leaving 12 bases between them. This CDR3 spans 13 amino acids. CDR1 is MGHDK, CDR2 SYGVNS, per germline.

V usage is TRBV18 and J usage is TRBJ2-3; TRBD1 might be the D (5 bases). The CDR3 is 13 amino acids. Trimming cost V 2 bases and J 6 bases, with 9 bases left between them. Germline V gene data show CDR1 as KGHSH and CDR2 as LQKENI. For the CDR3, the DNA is TGTGCCAGCTCACCAGGGGCTGCCGATACGCAGTATTTT. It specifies CASSPGAADTQYF. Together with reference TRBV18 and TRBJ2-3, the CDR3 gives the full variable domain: NAGVMQNPRHLVRRRGQEARLRCSPMKGHSHVYWYRQLPEEGLKFMVYLQKENIIDESGMPKERFSAEFPKEGPSILRIQQVVRGDSAAYFCASSPGAADTQYFGPGTRLTVL.

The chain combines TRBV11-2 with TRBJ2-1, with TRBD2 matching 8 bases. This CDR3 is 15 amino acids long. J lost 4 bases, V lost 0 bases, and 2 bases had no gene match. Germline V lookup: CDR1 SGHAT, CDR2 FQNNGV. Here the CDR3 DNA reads TGTGCCAGCAGCTTAGATCGGGAGGGGTACAATGAGCAGTTCTTC. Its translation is CASSLDREGYNEQFF. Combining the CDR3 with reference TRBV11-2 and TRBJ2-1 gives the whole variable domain EAGVAQSPRYKIIEKRQSVAFWCNPISGHATLYWYQQILGQGPKLLIQFQNNGVVDDSQLPKDRFSAERLKGVDSTLKIQPAKLEDSAVYLCASSLDREGYNEQFFGPGTRLTVL.